This TCR beta chain comes out of a study of blood T cell repertoires in COVID-19. The germline V gene has CDR1 LNHDA and CDR2 SQIVND (reference sequence). V was cut by 5 bases and J by 7 bases, with 21 bases left in between. The CDR3 runs 16 residues. Only in-frame clones appear in the TCRdb table, and some are missing; sequencing was by immunoSEQ multiplex PCR. The sample has some 97,000 clones, roughly 86% seen once. This clonotype was sampled from a woman in her sixties or seventies with acute or convalescent COVID-19. This sequence joins TRBV19 and TRBJ2-1, with TRBD2 as a possible D gene (7 bases). The specimen sequenced was peripheral blood. The CDR3 sequence: CASSLRGGSTPNEQFF. As DNA, the CDR3 is TGTGCCAGTAGTCTAAGGGGGGGGAGTACGCCGAATGAGCAGTTCTTC.